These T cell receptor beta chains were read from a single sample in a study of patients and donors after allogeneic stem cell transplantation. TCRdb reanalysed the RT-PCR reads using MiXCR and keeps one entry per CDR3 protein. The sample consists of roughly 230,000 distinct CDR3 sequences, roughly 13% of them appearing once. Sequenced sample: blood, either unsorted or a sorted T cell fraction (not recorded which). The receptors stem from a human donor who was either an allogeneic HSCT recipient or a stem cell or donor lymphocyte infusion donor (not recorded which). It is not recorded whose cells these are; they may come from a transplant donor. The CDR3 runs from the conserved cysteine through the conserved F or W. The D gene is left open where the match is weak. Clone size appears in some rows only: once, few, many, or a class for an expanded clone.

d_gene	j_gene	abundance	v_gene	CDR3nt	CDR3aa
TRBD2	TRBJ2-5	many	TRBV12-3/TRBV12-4	TGTGCCAGCAGTTTAGCCGGTAGCGGGGGACCCCAAGAGACCCAGTACTTC	CASSLAGSGGPQETQYF
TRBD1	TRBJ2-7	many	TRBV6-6	TGTGCCAGCAGGCTCGGGACAGGGATAGAGCAGTACTTC	CASRLGTGIEQYF
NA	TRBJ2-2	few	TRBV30	TGTGCCTGGGGACAAGTCACCGGGGAGCTGTTTTTT	CAWGQVTGELFF
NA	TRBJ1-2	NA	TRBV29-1	TGCAGCGCCCAGCCGACTTCCCTCGGTTATGGCTACACCTTC	CSAQPTSLGYGYTF
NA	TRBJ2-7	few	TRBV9	TGTGCCAGCAGCGTAGGTAAGGGTTATGCCGAGCAGTACTTC	CASSVGKGYAEQYF
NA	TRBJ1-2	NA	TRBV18	TGTGCCAGCTCATCCGTCCCTGACTATGGCTACACCTTC	CASSSVPDYGYTF
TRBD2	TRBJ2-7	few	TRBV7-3	TGTGCCAGCAGCGTCCAAGCGGGAGGCCGATACGAGCAGTACTTC	CASSVQAGGRYEQYF
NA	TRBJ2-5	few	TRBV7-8	TGTGCCAGCAGCTTAGCCCCCCGCTCCGACTCGTACCAAGAGACCCAGTACTTC	CASSLAPRSDSYQETQYF
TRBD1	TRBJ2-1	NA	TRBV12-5	TGTGCTAGTGGTTTGGACCGACAGGGGGTTGAGCAGTTCTTC	CASGLDRQGVEQFF
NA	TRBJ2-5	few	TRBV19	TGTGCCAGTAAGGAGTCCTCCGGGACTTCCATGGAGACCCAGTACTTC	CASKESSGTSMETQYF
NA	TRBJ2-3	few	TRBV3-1	TGTGCCAGCAGCCAAGATGGTCGTGGTGGGTATTTT	CASSQDGRGGYF
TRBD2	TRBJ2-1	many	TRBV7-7	TGTGCCAGCAGCACAGGGACTAGTGCTTACAATGAGCAGTTCTTC	CASSTGTSAYNEQFF
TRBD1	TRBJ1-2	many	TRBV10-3	TGTGCCATCAGAACTGAAAGACAGGGGTTGATAGATGGCTACACCTTC	CAIRTERQGLIDGYTF
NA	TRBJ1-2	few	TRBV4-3	TGCGCCAGCAGCCAAGATAACAGGCAAAACTATGGCTACACCTTC	CASSQDNRQNYGYTF
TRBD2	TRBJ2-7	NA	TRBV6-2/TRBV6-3	TGTGCCAGCAGTAGCTCTATTAGGGCTAGCGGGCCCAGGAGCTCCTACGAGCAGTACTTC	CASSSSIRASGPRSSYEQYF
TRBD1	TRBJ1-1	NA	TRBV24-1	TGTGCCACCAGTGACCGGGACAGGGGCCTGAACACTGAAGCTTTCTTT	CATSDRDRGLNTEAFF
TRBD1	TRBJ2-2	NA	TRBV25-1	TGTGCCAGCAGTGATTGGGGACAGGGGGCTACCGGGGAGCTGTTTTTT	CASSDWGQGATGELFF
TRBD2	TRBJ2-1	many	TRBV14	TGTGCCAGCAGCCAAGCTGGGCGGGGGAGCAATGAGCAGTTCTTC	CASSQAGRGSNEQFF
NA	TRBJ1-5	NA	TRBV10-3	TGTGCCATCAGTGCGGGCAGCCTTAATCAGCCCCAGCATTTT	CAISAGSLNQPQHF
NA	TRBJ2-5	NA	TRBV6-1	TGTGCCAGCAGGGGACGGGAAGGGGTGGCCCAAGGCGGGACCCAGTACTTC	CASRGREGVAQGGTQYF
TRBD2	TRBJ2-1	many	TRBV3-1	TGTGCCAGCAGCCAGAGCGGGAGGGCCGAGAATGAGCAGTTCTTC	CASSQSGRAENEQFF
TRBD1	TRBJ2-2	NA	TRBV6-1	TGTGCCAGCACCAACGGACAGGGAAGGACCGGGGAGCTGTTTTTT	CASTNGQGRTGELFF
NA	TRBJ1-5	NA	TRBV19	TGTGCCAGTAGTATAGGTTTGGGGGGGCAGCCCCAGCATTTT	CASSIGLGGQPQHF
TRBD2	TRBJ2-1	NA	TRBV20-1	TGCAGTGCCAAGAGAGGGACTAGCGTCCGGGATGAGCAGTTCTTC	CSAKRGTSVRDEQFF
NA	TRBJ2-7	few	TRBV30	TGTGCCTGGAGTGTTCAGTGGGGACCTCAGTACTTC	CAWSVQWGPQYF
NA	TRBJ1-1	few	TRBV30	TGTGCCTGGAGTGGTGTGAGCGGGGTCACTGAAGCTTTCTTT	CAWSGVSGVTEAFF
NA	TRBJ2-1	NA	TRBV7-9	TGTGCCAGCCAGGACCGTCAGTCCTACAATGAGCAGTTCTTC	CASQDRQSYNEQFF
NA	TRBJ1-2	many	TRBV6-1	TGTGCCAGCACCCAAGTTGGGGGCCGCTATGGCTACACCTTC	CASTQVGGRYGYTF
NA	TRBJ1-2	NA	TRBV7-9	TGTGCCAGCAGCCCAGTCTCGCGGGGGTCTGGCTACACCTTC	CASSPVSRGSGYTF
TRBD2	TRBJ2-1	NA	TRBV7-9	TGTGCCAGCAGCGTAAGTTCTAGCGGCACTTCAGAGCAGTTCTTC	CASSVSSSGTSEQFF
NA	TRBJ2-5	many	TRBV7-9	TGTGCCAGCAGTTTCCGCGCAGGGTTGGAGACCCAGTACTTC	CASSFRAGLETQYF
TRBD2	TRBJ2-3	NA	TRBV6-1	TGTGCCAGCAGGGGACTAGCGGGAGAATCTAGCACAGATACGCAGTATTTT	CASRGLAGESSTDTQYF
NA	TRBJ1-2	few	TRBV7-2	TGTGCCAGCAGCTTAGACGGCAGCTATGGCTACACCTTC	CASSLDGSYGYTF
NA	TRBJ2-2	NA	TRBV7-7	TGTGCTAGCAGCCCAGTAGGGGCTCGAACCGGGGAGCTGTTTTTT	CASSPVGARTGELFF
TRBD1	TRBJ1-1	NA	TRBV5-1	TGCGCCAGCAGCCAGCGACAGGGGGTCGCTGAAGCTTTCTTT	CASSQRQGVAEAFF
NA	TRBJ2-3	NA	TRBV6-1	TGTGCCAGCAGGAGTAGGGGGGGAAGCACAGATACGCAGTATTTT	CASRSRGGSTDTQYF
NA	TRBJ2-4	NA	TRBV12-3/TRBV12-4	TGTGCCAGCAGTTTTTCCGAGGGGGTCGGCATTCAGTACTTC	CASSFSEGVGIQYF
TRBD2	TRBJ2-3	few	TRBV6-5	TGTGCCAGCAGTTACGATAGCGGGAGAGATACGCAGTATTTT	CASSYDSGRDTQYF
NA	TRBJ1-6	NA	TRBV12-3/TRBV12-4	TGTGCCAGCAGTTCATACCTGACAGGCTCACCCCTCCACTTT	CASSSYLTGSPLHF
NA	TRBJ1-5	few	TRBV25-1	TGTGCCAGCAGTGAATCGGTGGGGCAAACTAATCAGCCCCAGCATTTT	CASSESVGQTNQPQHF
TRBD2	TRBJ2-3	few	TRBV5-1	TGCGCCAGCAGCTTGGGTAGCGGGAGATCTAGCACAGATACGCAGTATTTT	CASSLGSGRSSTDTQYF
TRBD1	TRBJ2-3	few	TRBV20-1	TGCAGTGTTCCGAGAGGGACAGGGGTCACAGATACGCAGTATTTT	CSVPRGTGVTDTQYF
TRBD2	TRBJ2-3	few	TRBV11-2	TGTGCCAGCAGCTTAGTGTCAGGTCTAGCGGGAGGGGCAGATACGCAGTATTTT	CASSLVSGLAGGADTQYF
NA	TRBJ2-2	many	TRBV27	TGTGCCAGCAGCTTTGCCGGGGTTCACGGCACCGGGGAGCTGTTTTTT	CASSFAGVHGTGELFF
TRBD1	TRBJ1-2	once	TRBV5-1	TGCGCCAGCAGGGGACAGGGGATAAGCTATGGCTACACCTTC	CASRGQGISYGYTF
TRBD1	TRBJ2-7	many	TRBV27	TGTGCCAGCAGTAAGGGACAGGGGAATGGCGGGGTCTACTACGAGCAGTACTTC	CASSKGQGNGGVYYEQYF
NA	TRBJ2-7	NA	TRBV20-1	TGCAGTGCTAATCCTCCGGGGGCCCATAACGAGCAGTACTTC	CSANPPGAHNEQYF
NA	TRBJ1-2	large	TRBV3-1	TGTGCCAGCAGCCAGGGCAGAGGTAGCGGCTACACCTTC	CASSQGRGSGYTF
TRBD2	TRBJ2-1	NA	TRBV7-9	TGTGCCAGCAGCCCGGGAGGCGGGGGGGCCCCCCGCGAGCAGTTCTTC	CASSPGGGGAPREQFF
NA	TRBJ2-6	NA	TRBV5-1	TGCGCCAGCAGCTTGGCCGCGCCGTCTGGGGCCAACGTCCTGACTTTC	CASSLAAPSGANVLTF
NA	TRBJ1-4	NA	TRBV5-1	TGCGCCAGCAGCTTATGGAACGCCAGAGGGCTGTTTTTT	CASSLWNARGLFF
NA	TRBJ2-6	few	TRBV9	TGTGCCAGCAGCCCTCAGGGGTTTGGGGCCAACGTCCTGACTTTC	CASSPQGFGANVLTF
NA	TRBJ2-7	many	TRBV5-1	TGCGCCAGCAGCTCCGGAGGGACCACCATCTACGAGCAGTACTTC	CASSSGGTTIYEQYF
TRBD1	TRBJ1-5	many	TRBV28	TGTGCCACCTTACAGGGGGGAGGTCAGCCCCAGCATTTT	CATLQGGGQPQHF
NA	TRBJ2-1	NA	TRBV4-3	TGCGCCAGCAGCCAAGTGGGAGGCGGGGCTGGTGAGCAGTTCTTC	CASSQVGGGAGEQFF
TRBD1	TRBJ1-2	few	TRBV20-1	TGCAGTGCGACTGGGACAGCAGCTAACTATGGCTACACCTTC	CSATGTAANYGYTF
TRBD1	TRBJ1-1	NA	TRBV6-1	TGTGCCAGCGTAGACAGGGTTGGCGGGGCTGAAGCTTTCTTT	CASVDRVGGAEAFF
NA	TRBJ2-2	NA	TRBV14	TGTGCCAGCAGCCAAGTGTGGGGGTTCGGGGAGCTGTTTTTT	CASSQVWGFGELFF
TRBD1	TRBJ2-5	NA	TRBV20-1	TGCAGTGCGTGGGGACAGGGTGACGAGACCCAGTACTTC	CSAWGQGDETQYF
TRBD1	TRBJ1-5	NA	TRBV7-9	TGTGCCAGCAGCTTAACAGGGGGTCAGCCCCAGCATTTT	CASSLTGGQPQHF